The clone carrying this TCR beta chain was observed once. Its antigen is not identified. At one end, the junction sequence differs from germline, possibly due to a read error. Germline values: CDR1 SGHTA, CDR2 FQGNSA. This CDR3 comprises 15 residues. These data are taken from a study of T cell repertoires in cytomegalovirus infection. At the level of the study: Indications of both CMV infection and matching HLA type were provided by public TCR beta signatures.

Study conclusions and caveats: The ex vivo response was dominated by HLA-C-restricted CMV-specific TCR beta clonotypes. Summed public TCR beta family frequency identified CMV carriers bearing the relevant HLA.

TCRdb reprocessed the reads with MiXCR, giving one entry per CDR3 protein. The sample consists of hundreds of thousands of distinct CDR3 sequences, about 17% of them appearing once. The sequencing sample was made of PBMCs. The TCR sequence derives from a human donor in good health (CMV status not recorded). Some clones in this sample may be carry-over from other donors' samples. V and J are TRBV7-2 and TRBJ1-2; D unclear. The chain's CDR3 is CARSPGFFMYVGYNF. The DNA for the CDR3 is TGTGCCAGAAGCCCGGGGTTTTTTATGTATGTCGGCTACAACTTC.